Below are 8 T cell receptor beta chains sequenced from a single sample in a study of cytomegalovirus exposure and HLA in healthy donors. PCR primers comprised 60 Vbeta and 13 Jbeta primers. Sequencing was performed with immunoSEQ multiplex PCR; in TCRdb, only in-frame clones are kept and a portion is missing. The sample records 150,000 to 200,000 clones, roughly 81% being singletons. The specimen was PBMCs. These receptors all come from a girl aged 5-17 years in good health and CMV-seropositive.

V is TRBV11-2 and J is TRBJ1-6; D remains unclear. From germline, CDR1 is SGHAT and CDR2 FQNNGV. Trimming removed 2 bases from V and 7 bases from J, with 9 bases in between. This CDR3 has 14 amino acids. The DNA of the CDR3 is TGTGCCAGCAGCTTACTGCGACAAAATTCACCCCTCCACTTT. This encodes CASSLLRQNSPLHF.

This clone showed up just once. This chain links TRBV10-3 with TRBJ1-2; 11 bases align to TRBD1. Trimming at V came to 3 bases and at J to 8 bases, leaving 8 bases not matched to a gene. The CDR3 is made up of 15 amino acids. Germline V lookup: CDR1 ENHRY, CDR2 SYGVKD. The CDR3 coding sequence is TGTGCCATCAGTGACCGCGGACAGGGGGCTCAAGGCTACACCTTC. Protein: CAISDRGQGAQGYTF.

The chain joins TRBV27 to TRBJ2-3; 10 nucleotides align to TRBD2. Germline CDR1 MNHEY, CDR2 SMNVEV (reference sequence). V gave up 5 bases and J gave up 1 base; unmatched junction bases: 3. The CDR3 is made up of 15 amino acids. For the CDR3, the DNA is TGTGCCAGCAGTCCCGGGACTAGCGGCACAGATACGCAGTATTTT. Protein product: CASSPGTSGTDTQYF.

This clone was seen a handful of times. V gene TRBV19 combines with J gene TRBJ2-7; 8 bases line up with TRBD1. The CDR3 extends over 15 amino acids. Germline V gives CDR1 LNHDA, CDR2 SQIVND (reference sequence). Losses at the gene ends were 2 bases for V and 0 bases for J; bases not matched to a gene: 3. The DNA for the CDR3 is TGTGCCAGTAGTATACCCGGACAGGGCTCCTACGAGCAGTACTTC. This translates into CASSIPGQGSYEQYF.

The chain links TRBV6-4 to TRBJ2-1; 13 bases map to TRBD2. CDR1 is MRHNA and CDR2 is SNTAGT in the germline V gene. The CDR3 consists of 15 residues. The V gene end was trimmed by 0 bases and the J gene end by 7 bases; junction bases not matched to a gene: 0. CDR3 bases: TGTGCCAGCAGTGACTCACTAGCGGGGGGGAATGAGCAGTTCTTC. Protein: CASSDSLAGGNEQFF.

This clone has just a few counts. The V call is TRBV6-5, the J call TRBJ1-6; weak D call: TRBD1 (5 bases). The CDR3 loop spans 16 amino acids. The germline V and J ends were trimmed by 2 bases and 10 bases, with 18 bases remaining between them. Looked up from germline, CDR1 is MNHEY and CDR2 is SVGAGI. CDR3 region: CASSYGIGPNRSPLHF. CDR3 nucleotides: TGTGCCAGCAGTTACGGGATCGGACCGAACAGGTCACCCCTCCACTTT.

This chain joins TRBV30 and TRBJ2-5, with D possibly matching TRBD2 (5 bases). The germline CDR1 and CDR2 sequences are GTSNPN and SVGIG (reference sequence). CDR3 length: 13 amino acids. Trimming removed 2 bases at V and 4 bases at J, with 11 bases between. CDR3 in amino acids: CAWSRDLAETQYF. For the CDR3, the DNA is TGTGCCTGGAGTAGGGATCTAGCAGAGACCCAGTACTTC.

The DNA of the CDR3 is TGCGCCAGCAGTGATACAGGGGCAAGGGATCAGCCCCAGCATTTT. It specifies CASSDTGARDQPQHF. The chain links TRBV10-2 to TRBJ1-5, with 7 bases that match TRBD1. After removal of 3 bases from V and 5 bases from J, the junction contained 7 bases not matched to a gene. Germline CDR1 is WSHSY and CDR2 is SAAADI. The CDR3 contains 15 residues.